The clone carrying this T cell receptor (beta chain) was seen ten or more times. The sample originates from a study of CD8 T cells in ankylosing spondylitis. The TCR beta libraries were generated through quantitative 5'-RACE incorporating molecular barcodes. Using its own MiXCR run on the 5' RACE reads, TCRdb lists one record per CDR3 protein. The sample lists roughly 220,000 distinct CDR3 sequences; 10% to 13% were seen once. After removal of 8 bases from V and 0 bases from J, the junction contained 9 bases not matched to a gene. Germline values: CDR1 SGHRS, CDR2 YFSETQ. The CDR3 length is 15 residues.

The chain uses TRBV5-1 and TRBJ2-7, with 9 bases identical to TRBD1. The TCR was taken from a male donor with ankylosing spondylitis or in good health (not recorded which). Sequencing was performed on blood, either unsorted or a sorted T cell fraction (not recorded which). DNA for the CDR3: TGCGCCAGTAATTCCGGGACAGGGAACTCCTACGAGCAGTACTTC. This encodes CASNSGTGNSYEQYF.